This T cell receptor (beta chain) was identified during a study of human T cells and chemical hapten exposure. Study-level points and caveats: Alopecia affecting every donor means their immune response may not match healthy people's.

The CDR3 runs to 13 residues. Germline trimming cut 1 base from V and 16 bases from J; bases unmatched to any gene: 7. Germline V gives CDR1 SGHTA, CDR2 FQGNSA. As for time point: patch test 2, 6 weeks after DPC sensitization. Treatment of the sample: therapeutic diphenylcyclopropenone sensitization with weekly scalp DPC. Blood sampling preceded each patch test application. In its sample, this clonotype was seen many times. Its antigen is not known. TCRdb itself ran the RACE reads through MiXCR, one entry per CDR3 protein. The sample records a few hundred thousand distinct CDR3 sequences, about 6.9% being singletons.

The gene calls are TRBV7-2 and TRBJ1-3, with 10 bases matching TRBD1. Sequenced here: whole blood, sampled in connection with sensitization to the hapten diphenylcyclopropenone (DPC). The clonotype was recovered from a woman aged 18 to 35 with alopecia areata. Some clones in this sample may be carry-over from other donors' samples. The CDR3, as DNA: TGTGCCAGCAGCTTAGACTGGGACAGGGGAACCTATTTT. Translating gives CASSLDWDRGTYF. The entire variable domain, with the rest obtained from reference TRBV7-2 and TRBJ1-3, is as follows: GAGVSQSPSNKVTEKGKDVELRCDPISGHTALYWYRQSLGQGLEFLIYFQGNSAPDKSGLPSDRFSAERTGGSVSTLTIQRTQQEDSAVYLCASSLDWDRGTYFGEGSWLTVV.